What follows is one TCR beta chain and its context. Ages ranged from about 18 to 100 years, with residence in fewer than 25 US areas. The V and J ends lost 3 bases and 8 bases respectively, with 13 bases between them. The CDR3 is made up of 14 amino acids. Germline V gene data show CDR1 as LNHDA and CDR2 as SQIVND (reference sequence). Per the authors' pipeline: By means of reference gene primer amplification, nucleated cell counts were estimated. This table comes from immunoSEQ multiplex PCR, and its TCRdb copy is limited to in-frame clones, with some not included. V and J calls and clone size come straight from that table; D and trimming were deduced from the DNA. Of 150,000 to 200,000 clones in the sample, 87% were seen once. This specimen comes from a study of blood T cell repertoires in COVID-19. Study as a whole: The samples span acute and convalescent COVID-19 from the United States, Italy and Spain. T cells, B-cell-depleted T cells, or PBMCs provided the cDNA or gDNA that served as material.

The sequence derives from a woman between 45 and 60 years old who had recovered from COVID-19. The genes are TRBV19 and TRBJ1-4, with D tentatively TRBD1 (5 bases). Sequences were obtained from PBMCs or T cells enriched from blood (not recorded which). CDR3 in amino acids: CASSMTLEGEKLFF. The CDR3 DNA is TGTGCCAGTAGTATGACGCTGGAGGGGGAAAAACTGTTTTTT.